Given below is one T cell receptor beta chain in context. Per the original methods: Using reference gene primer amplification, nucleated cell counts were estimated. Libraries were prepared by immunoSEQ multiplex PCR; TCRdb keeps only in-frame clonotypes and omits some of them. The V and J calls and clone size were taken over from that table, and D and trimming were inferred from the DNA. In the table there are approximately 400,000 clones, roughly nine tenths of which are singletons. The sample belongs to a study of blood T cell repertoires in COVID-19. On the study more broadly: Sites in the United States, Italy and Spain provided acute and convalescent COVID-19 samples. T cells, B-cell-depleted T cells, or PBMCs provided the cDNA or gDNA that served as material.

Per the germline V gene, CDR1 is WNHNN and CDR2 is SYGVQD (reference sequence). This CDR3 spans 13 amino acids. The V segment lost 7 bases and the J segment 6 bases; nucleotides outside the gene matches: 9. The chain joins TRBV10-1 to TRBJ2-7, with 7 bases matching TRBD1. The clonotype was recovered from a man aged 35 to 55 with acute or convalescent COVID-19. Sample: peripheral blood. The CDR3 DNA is TGCGCCAGCACCCAAAAGGGGGCCTGCGAGCAGTACTTC. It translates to CASTQKGACEQYF.